The TCR beta chain under discussion was sequenced for a study of shared clonotypes between healthy human individuals. Study-level background: Used for every donor were three CD4 naive, three CD4 memory, two CD8 naive and one CD8 memory plate. Findings and limits, study-wide: Clonotype sharing among donors likely depends on sequencing depth. Researchers sampled blood only, noting tissue repertoires likely differ.

Germline V gene lookup returns CDR1 PRHDT and CDR2 FYEKMQ (reference sequence). The CDR3 is 15 amino acids. Trimming removed 4 bases at V and 6 bases at J, with 18 bases between. Authors' methods: ImmunoSEQ output held junction-only sequences without quality scores, so filtering differed. Profiled with immunoSEQ multiplex PCR; TCRdb holds only in-frame clones, not every one. D and trimming were read from the DNA, whereas the V and J calls and clone size are those reported in that table. The repertoire has 170,000 or so clones, over 50% of them found once; the top ten carry less than 11%. About this clone itself: Antigen unknown.

This sequence joins TRBV13 and TRBJ1-1; D might be TRBD1 (5 bases). The sequence derives from a man aged 30-40 years in good health. Sequenced: memory CD4+ T cells sorted from blood. Subset described: CD45RA-negative fraction. The CDR3 spells CASSSKRDGGAEAFF. Here the CDR3 DNA reads TGTGCCAGCAGCTCGAAACGGGACGGAGGGGCTGAAGCTTTCTTT.